The source of this T cell receptor (beta chain) is a study of regulatory T cells in long-lasting Graves disease. For TCR beta, libraries came from iRepertoire HTBI primers and Arm-PCR of CDR3 regions. TCRdb re-called the multiplex PCR reads through MiXCR, storing one row per CDR3 protein. The sample yields approximately 400,000 distinct CDR3 sequences, 15% to 17% seen once. Stated time point: newly diagnosed GD, antithyroid drugs for less than 3 months. The TCR library used RNA extracted from PBMCs. There are many counts of this clonotype. What it binds is unknown. General study results and limits: Thyroid tissue was not studied; only peripheral blood was.

The CDR3 runs to 15 residues. V lost 4 bases, J lost 2 bases, and 4 bases stayed unmatched. The chain is built from TRBV12-3 or TRBV12-4 and TRBJ2-3, with 9 bases that match TRBD1. The input for sequencing was peripheral blood mononuclear cells (PBMCs), taken at new diagnosis, from a patient treated with antithyroid drugs. The receptor's source is a female donor with Graves disease. CDR3 DNA: TGTGCCAGCAGTTCCAGGGACAGGGACACAGATACGCAGTATTTT. Protein: CASSSRDRDTDTQYF.